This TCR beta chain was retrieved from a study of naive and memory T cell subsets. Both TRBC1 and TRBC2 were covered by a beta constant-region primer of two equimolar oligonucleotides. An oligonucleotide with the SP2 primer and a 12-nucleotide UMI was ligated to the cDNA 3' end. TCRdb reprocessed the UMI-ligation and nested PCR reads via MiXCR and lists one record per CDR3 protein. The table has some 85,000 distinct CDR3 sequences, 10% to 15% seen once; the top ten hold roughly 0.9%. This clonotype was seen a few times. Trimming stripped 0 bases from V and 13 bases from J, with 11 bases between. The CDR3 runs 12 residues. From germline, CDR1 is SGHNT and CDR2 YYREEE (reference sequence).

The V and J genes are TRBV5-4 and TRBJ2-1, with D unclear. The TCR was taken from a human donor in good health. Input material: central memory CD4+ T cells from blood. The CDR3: CASSLVLSQQFF. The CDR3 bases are TGTGCCAGCAGCTTGGTCTTGTCCCAACAGTTCTTC.